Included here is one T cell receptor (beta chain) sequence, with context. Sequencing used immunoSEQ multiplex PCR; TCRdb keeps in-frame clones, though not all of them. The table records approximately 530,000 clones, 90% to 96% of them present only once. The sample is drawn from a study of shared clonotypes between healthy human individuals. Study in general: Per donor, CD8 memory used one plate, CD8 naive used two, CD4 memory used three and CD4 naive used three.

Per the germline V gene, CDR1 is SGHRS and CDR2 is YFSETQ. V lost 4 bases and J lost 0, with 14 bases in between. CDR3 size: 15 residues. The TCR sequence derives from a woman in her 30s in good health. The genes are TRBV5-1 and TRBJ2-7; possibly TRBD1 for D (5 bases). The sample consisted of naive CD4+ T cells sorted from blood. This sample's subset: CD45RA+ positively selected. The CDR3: CASSLQVASSYEQYF. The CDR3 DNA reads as TGCGCCAGCAGCCTACAGGTGGCGAGCTCCTACGAGCAGTACTTC.